A single sample is the source of the 7 T cell receptor beta chains below, sequenced in a study of T-cell reconstitution after alpha-beta-depleted transplantation in children (TCRdb year 2016). The treatment or condition label, as the study defines it: allogeneic hematopoietic cell transplantation with graft depleted of TCRalphabeta T cells and CD19 B cells. Libraries were prepared through PCR. Sequencing was carried out with an Illumina HiSeq 2500. TCR libraries were prepared with molecular barcoding, using unique molecular identifiers to normalize TCRbeta repertoire quantification. Through fastp at Q25 and MiXCR, TCRdb rebuilt clones from the public reads, retaining in-frame beta chains. Each record represents a unique CDR3 protein, reported with the most common genes and DNA among its rows. The sample table holds around 800,000 distinct CDR3 sequences, of which approximately 15% were seen once. The ten top clones hold approximately 5% of the sample.

Sequenced material: PBMCs, mostly from graft donor cells, taken 360 days after TCRalphabeta/CD19-depleted stem cell transplant. All receptors come from a male patient aged 10 to 17 who had a stem cell transplant for acute lymphoblastic leukemia, so the T cells may come from the graft donor.

This chain connects TRBV29-1 to TRBJ1-5; D perhaps matches TRBD1 (6 bases). Trimming took off 7 bases at V and 2 bases at J, with 18 bases between the two ends. This CDR3 has 15 residues. Germline V gives CDR1 SQVTM, CDR2 ANQGSEA. CDR3 sequence reads: CSASRGGAGNQPQHF. The CDR3 bases are TGCAGCGCAAGCCGCGGGGGGGCGGGCAATCAGCCCCAGCATTTT. Looking up the rest from reference TRBV29-1 and TRBJ1-5 gives the full variable domain: SAVISQKPSRDICQRGTSLTIQCQVDSQVTMMFWYRQQPGQSLTLIATANQGSEATYESGFVIDKFPISRPNLTFSTLTVSNMSPEDSSIYLCSASRGGAGNQPQHFGDGTRLSIL.

This clonotype came up many times. V gene TRBV6-5 combines with J gene TRBJ2-2; no definite D call. Trimming took 0 bases from V and 4 from J, leaving 6 bases between them. There are 14 residues in the CDR3. Germline values: CDR1 MNHEY, CDR2 SVGAGI. CDR3 region: CASSYSGGTGELFF. As DNA, the CDR3 is TGTGCCAGCAGTTACTCGGGCGGCACCGGGGAGCTGTTTTTT.

This clonotype was observed a handful of times. CDR3 residues: CASTPGQGDNQPQHF. The DNA of the CDR3 is TGTGCCAGCACCCCGGGACAGGGGGACAATCAGCCCCAGCATTTT. This chain connects TRBV6-2 or TRBV6-3 to TRBJ1-5, with 11 bases aligning to TRBD1. With 7 bases clipped from V and 3 bases from J, the junction kept 5 bases outside the gene matches. The CDR3 covers 15 residues. Germline V gene sequence: CDR1 MNHEY, CDR2 SVGEGT.

This clonotype was seen only a few times. The chain joins TRBV5-1 to TRBJ2-7; no definite D call. V was trimmed by 3 bases and J by 2 bases, leaving 9 bases between them. This CDR3 contains 13 residues. Germline V gene lookup returns CDR1 SGHRS and CDR2 YFSETQ. The DNA of the CDR3 is TGCGCCAGCAGCTCCCCCTCCGCCTACGAGCAGTACTTC. Protein product: CASSSPSAYEQYF.

The chain links TRBV5-1 to TRBJ2-3, with 12 bases that match TRBD2. After removal of 4 bases from V and 0 bases from J, the junction contained 6 bases not matched to a gene. Germline V gives CDR1 SGHRS, CDR2 YFSETQ. This CDR3 contains 17 residues. The CDR3 loop is CASSLRTSGASTDTQYF. The CDR3, as DNA: TGCGCCAGCAGCCTAAGGACTAGCGGGGCTAGCACAGATACGCAGTATTTT.

The V call is TRBV5-1, the J call TRBJ2-5; 8 bases agree with TRBD2. The germline gives CDR1 SGHRS, CDR2 YFSETQ. The CDR3 has 14 amino acids. V was clipped by 2 bases and J by 3 bases; unmatched bases: 3. This chain's CDR3 is CASSLRTSKETQYF. The CDR3 region has the DNA TGCGCCAGCAGCTTAAGGACTAGCAAAGAGACCCAGTACTTC. The full variable domain, completed using reference TRBV5-1 and TRBJ2-5, is KAGVTQTPRYLIKTRGQQVTLSCSPISGHRSVSWYQQTPGQGLQFLFEYFSETQRNKGNFPGRFSGRQFSNSRSEMNVSTLELGDSALYLCASSLRTSKETQYFGPGTRLLVL.

This chain connects TRBV12-3 or TRBV12-4 to TRBJ2-3; D not resolved. This CDR3 spans 12 amino acids. With 3 bases removed from V and 11 bases from J, the gap between germline ends came to 12 bases. CDR3 sequence (DNA): TGTGCCAGCAGTTTTGAGGCGAGAATGCAGTATTTT. Translated: CASSFEARMQYF.